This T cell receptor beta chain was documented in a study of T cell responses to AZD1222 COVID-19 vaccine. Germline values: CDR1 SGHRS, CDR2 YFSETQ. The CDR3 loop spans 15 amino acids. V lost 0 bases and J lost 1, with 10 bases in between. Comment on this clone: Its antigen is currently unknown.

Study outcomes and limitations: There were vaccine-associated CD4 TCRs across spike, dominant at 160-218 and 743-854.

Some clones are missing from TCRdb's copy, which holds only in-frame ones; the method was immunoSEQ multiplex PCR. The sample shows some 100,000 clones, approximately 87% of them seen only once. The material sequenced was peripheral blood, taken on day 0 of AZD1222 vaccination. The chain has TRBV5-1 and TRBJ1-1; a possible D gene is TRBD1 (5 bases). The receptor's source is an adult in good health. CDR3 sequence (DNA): TGCGCCAGCAGCTTGGGCCTCGGGGGGAACACTGAAGCTTTCTTT. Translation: CASSLGLGGNTEAFF.